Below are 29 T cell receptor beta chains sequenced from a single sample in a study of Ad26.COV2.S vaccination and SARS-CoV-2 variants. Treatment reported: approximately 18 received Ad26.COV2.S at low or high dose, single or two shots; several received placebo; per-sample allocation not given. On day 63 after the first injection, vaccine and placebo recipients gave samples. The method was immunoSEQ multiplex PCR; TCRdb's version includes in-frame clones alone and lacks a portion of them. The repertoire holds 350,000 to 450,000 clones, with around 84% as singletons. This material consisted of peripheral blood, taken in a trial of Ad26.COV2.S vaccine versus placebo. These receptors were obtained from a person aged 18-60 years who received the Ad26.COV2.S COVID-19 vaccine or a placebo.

CDR3 DNA: TGTGCCAGCAGCTTAGCGCTAGGGACACCCTACGAGCAGTACTTC. It yields the protein CASSLALGTPYEQYF. The V and J genes are TRBV7-8 and TRBJ2-7; weak D call: TRBD1 (6 bases). Germline-derived CDR1 and CDR2 are SGHVS and FQNEAQ. Trimming stripped 0 bases from V and 2 bases from J, with 11 bases between. The CDR3 has 15 residues. The entire variable domain, with the rest obtained from reference TRBV7-8 and TRBJ2-7, is as follows: GAGVSQSPRYKVAKRGQDVALRCDPISGHVSLFWYQQALGQGPEFLTYFQNEAQLDKSGLPSDRFFAERPEGSVSTLKIQRTQQEDSAVYLCASSLALGTPYEQYFGPGTRLTVT.

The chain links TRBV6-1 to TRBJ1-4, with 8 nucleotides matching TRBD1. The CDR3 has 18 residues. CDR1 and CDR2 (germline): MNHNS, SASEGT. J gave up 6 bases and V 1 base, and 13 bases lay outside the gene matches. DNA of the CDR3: TGTGCCAGCAGTGAAGGGGTCGGTACAGGGGGGTCATATGAAAAACTGTTTTTT. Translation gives CASSEGVGTGGSYEKLFF.

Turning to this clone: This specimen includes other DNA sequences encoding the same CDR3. The CDR3 spells CASSPGTDYGYTF. The CDR3 coding sequence is TGTGCCAGCTCACCGGGGACAGACTATGGCTACACCTTC. The genes are TRBV18 and TRBJ1-2, with 7 bases matching TRBD1. V was pared by 3 bases and J by 3 bases, with 1 base of the junction left unmatched. CDR1 KGHSH and CDR2 LQKENI come from the germline V gene. The CDR3 covers 13 residues.

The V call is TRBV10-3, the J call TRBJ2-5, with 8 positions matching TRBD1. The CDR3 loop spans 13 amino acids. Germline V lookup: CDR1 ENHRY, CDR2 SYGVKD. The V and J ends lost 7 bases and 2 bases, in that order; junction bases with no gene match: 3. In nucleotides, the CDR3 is TGTGCCATCACAAGGGACAGGCAAGAGACCCAGTACTTC. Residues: CAITRDRQETQYF.

The CDR3, as DNA: TGTGCCAGCAGCTTAGGGGCAGGGGCCACACAAGAGACCCAGTACTTC. Translation: CASSLGAGATQETQYF. J is TRBJ2-5 and V is TRBV11-2; D may be TRBD1 (6 bases). Trimming stripped 1 base from V and 2 bases from J, with 14 bases between. The germline V gene encodes CDR1 SGHAT and CDR2 FQNNGV. This CDR3 comprises 16 residues.

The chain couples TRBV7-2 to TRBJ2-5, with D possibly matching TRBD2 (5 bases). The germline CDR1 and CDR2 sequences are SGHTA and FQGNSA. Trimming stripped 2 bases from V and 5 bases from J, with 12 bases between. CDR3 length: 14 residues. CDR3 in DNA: TGTGCCAGCAGCTTATCTTCGGGGTCGGAGACCCAGTACTTC. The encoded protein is CASSLSSGSETQYF. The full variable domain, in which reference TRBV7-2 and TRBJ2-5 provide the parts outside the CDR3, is GAGVSQSPSNKVTEKGKDVELRCDPISGHTALYWYRQSLGQGLEFLIYFQGNSAPDKSGLPSDRFSAERTGGSVSTLTIQRTQQEDSAVYLCASSLSSGSETQYFGPGTRLLVL.

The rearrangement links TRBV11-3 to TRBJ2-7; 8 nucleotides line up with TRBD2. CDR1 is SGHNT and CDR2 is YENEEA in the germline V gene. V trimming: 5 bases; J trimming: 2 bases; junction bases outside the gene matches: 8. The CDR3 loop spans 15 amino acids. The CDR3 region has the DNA TGTGCCAGCAGCCCGGGGGAAGCGGGGGCCTACGAGCAGTACTTC. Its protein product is CASSPGEAGAYEQYF.

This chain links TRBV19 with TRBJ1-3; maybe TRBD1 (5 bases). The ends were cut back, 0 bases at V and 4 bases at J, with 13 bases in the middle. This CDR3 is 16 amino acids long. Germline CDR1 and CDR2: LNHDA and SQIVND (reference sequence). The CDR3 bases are TGTGCCAGTAGTATAGAGAGGACAAGGGGCGGAAACACCATATATTTT. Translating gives CASSIERTRGGNTIYF.

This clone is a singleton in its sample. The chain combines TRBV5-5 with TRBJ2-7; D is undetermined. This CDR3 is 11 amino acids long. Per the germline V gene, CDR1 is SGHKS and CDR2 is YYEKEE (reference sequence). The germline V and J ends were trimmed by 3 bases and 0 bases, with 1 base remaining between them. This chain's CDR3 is CASSYSYEQYF. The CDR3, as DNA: TGTGCCAGCAGCTACTCCTACGAGCAGTACTTC. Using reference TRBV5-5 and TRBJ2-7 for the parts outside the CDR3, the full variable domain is DAGVTQSPTHLIKTRGQQVTLRCSPISGHKSVSWYQQVLGQGPQFIFQYYEKEERGRGNFPDRFSARQFPNYSSELNVNALLLGDSALYLCASSYSYEQYFGPGTRLTVT.

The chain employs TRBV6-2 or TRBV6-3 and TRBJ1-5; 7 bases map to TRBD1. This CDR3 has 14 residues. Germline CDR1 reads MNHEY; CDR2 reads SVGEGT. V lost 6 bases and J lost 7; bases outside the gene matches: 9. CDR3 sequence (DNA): TGTGCCAGCAGCCCAAGGGACAGACGGCAGCCCCAGCATTTT. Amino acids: CASSPRDRRQPQHF.

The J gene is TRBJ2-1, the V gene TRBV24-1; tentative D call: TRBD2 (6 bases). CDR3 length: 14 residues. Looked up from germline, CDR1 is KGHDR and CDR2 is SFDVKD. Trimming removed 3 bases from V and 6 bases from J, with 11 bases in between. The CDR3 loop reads CATSDTGTPNEQFF. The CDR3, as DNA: TGTGCCACCAGTGATACCGGGACTCCCAATGAGCAGTTCTTC.

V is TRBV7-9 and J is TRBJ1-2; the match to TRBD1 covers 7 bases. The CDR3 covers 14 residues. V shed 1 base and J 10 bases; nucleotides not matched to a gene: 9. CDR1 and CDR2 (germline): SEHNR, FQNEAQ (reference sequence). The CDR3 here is CASSLGLTGTHYTF. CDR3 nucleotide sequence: TGTGCCAGCAGCTTAGGGTTGACAGGGACCCACTACACCTTC.

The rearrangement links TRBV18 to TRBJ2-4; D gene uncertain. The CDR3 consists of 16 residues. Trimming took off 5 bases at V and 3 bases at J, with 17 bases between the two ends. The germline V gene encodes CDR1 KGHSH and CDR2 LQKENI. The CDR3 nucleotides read TGTGCCAGCTCATGGATGGACGGCTTAGGCAAAAACATTCAGTACTTC. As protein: CASSWMDGLGKNIQYF. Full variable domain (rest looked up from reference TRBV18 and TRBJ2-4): NAGVMQNPRHLVRRRGQEARLRCSPMKGHSHVYWYRQLPEEGLKFMVYLQKENIIDESGMPKERFSAEFPKEGPSILRIQQVVRGDSAAYFCASSWMDGLGKNIQYFGAGTRLSVL.

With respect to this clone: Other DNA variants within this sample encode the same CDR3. The CDR3, as DNA: TGTGCCAGCAGCCAAGGTATGACTCCAGGGGAAGCTTTCTTT. It encodes CASSQGMTPGEAFF. This sequence joins TRBV3-1 (or the pseudogene TRBV3-2) and TRBJ1-1; D might be TRBD1 (5 bases). CDR3 length equals 14 residues. With 1 base removed from V and 8 bases from J, the gap between germline ends came to 14 bases. Germline lookup yields CDR1 LGHDT and CDR2 YNNKEL (reference sequence).

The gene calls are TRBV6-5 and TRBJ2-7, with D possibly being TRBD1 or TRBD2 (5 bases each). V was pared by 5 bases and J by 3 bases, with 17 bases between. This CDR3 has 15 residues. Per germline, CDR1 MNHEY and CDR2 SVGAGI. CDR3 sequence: CASSRGRTDLYEQYF. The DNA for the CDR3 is TGTGCCAGCAGTAGGGGACGTACGGACCTCTACGAGCAGTACTTC.

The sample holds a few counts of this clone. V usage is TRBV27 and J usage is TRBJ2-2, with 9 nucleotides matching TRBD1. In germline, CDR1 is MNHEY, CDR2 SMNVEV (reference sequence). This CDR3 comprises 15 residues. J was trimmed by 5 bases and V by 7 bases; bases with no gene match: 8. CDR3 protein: CASKKRDRETGELFF. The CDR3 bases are TGTGCCAGCAAAAAGAGGGACAGGGAAACCGGGGAGCTGTTTTTT.

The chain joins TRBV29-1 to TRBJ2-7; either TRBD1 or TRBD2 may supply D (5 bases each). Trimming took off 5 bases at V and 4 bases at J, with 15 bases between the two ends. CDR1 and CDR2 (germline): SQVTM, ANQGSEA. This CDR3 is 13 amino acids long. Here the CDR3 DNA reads TGCAGCGTTCGGGACCTGGCGAGTTACGAGCAGTACTTC. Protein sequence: CSVRDLASYEQYF.

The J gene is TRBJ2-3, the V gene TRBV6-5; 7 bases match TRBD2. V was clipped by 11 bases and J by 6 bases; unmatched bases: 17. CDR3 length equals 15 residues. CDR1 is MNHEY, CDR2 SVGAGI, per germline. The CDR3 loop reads CAVRPGLTSGDTQYF. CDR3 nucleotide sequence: TGTGCCGTACGACCGGGACTAACGTCAGGGGATACGCAGTATTTT.

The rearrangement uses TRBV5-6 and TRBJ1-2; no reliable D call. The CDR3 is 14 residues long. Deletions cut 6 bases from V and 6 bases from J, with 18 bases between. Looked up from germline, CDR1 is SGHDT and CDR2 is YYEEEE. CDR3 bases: TGTGCCAGCACCCAAAGACAAGGGCTGCATGGCTACACCTTC. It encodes CASTQRQGLHGYTF.

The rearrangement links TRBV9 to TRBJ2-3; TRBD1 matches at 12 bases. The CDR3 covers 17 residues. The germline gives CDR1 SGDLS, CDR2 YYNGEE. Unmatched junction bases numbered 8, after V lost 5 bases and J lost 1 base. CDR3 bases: TGTGCCAGCAGTTACGGGACAGGGGGCTTTGGCACAGATACGCAGTATTTT. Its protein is CASSYGTGGFGTDTQYF.

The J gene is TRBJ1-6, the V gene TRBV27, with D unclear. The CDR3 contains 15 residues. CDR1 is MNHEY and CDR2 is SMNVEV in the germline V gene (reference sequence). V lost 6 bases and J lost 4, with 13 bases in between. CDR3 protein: CASSEIRVYNSPLHF. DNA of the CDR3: TGTGCCAGCAGCGAAATTCGGGTTTATAATTCACCCCTCCACTTT.

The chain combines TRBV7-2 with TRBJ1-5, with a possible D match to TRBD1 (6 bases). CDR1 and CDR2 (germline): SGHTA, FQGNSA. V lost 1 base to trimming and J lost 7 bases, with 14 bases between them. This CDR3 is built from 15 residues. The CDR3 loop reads CASSLDGGGGQPQHF. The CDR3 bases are TGTGCCAGCAGCTTAGACGGGGGCGGGGGACAGCCCCAGCATTTT.

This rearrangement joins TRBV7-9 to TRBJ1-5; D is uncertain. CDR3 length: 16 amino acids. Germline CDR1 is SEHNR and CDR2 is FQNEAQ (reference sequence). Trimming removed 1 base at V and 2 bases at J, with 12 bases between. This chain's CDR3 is CASSLVGGFGNQPQHF. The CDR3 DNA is TGTGCCAGCAGCTTAGTAGGTGGCTTTGGCAATCAGCCCCAGCATTTT.

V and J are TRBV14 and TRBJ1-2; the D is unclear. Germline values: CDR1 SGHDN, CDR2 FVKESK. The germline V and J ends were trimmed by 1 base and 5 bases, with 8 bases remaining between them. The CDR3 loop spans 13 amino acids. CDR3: CASSQGRRYGYTF. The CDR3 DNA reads TGTGCCAGCAGCCAAGGTAGGAGGTATGGCTACACCTTC.

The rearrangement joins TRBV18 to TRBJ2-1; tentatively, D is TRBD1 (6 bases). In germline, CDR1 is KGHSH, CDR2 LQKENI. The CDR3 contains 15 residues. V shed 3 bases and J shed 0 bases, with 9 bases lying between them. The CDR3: CASSPRQDSYNEQFF. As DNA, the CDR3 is TGTGCCAGCTCACCTAGACAGGACTCCTACAATGAGCAGTTCTTC.

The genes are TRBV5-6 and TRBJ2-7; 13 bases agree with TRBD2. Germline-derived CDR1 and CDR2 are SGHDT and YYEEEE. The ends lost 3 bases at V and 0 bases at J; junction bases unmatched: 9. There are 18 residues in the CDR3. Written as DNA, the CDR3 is TGTGCCAGCAGCTCGGAACCGGGACTAGCGGGGAGCTCCTACGAGCAGTACTTC. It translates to CASSSEPGLAGSSYEQYF. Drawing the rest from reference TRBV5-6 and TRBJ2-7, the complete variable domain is DAGVTQSPTHLIKTRGQQVTLRCSPKSGHDTVSWYQQALGQGPQFIFQYYEEEERQRGNFPDRFSGHQFPNYSSELNVNALLLGDSALYLCASSSEPGLAGSSYEQYFGPGTRLTVT.

CDR3 sequence (DNA): TGTGCCAGCAGTTTAGCAGGGACTGGAAAGACCCAGTACTTC. This codes for CASSLAGTGKTQYF. This sequence joins TRBV27 and TRBJ2-5, with D tentatively TRBD2 (6 bases). Germline CDR1 is MNHEY and CDR2 is SMNVEV (reference sequence). The CDR3 runs 14 residues. V was clipped by 2 bases and J by 6 bases, with 13 bases between them.

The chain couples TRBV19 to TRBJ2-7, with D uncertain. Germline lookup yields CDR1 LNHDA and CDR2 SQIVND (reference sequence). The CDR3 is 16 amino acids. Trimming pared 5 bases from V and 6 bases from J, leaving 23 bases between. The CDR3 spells CASSPGNFRVGVEQYF. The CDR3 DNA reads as TGTGCCAGTAGTCCAGGAAATTTTAGGGTTGGAGTCGAGCAGTACTTC.

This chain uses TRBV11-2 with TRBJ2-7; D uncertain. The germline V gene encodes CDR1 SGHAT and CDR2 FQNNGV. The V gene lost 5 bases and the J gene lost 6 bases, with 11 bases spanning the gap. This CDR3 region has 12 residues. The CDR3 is CASSPPEPEQYF. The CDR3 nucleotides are TGTGCCAGCAGCCCTCCAGAGCCCGAGCAGTACTTC.